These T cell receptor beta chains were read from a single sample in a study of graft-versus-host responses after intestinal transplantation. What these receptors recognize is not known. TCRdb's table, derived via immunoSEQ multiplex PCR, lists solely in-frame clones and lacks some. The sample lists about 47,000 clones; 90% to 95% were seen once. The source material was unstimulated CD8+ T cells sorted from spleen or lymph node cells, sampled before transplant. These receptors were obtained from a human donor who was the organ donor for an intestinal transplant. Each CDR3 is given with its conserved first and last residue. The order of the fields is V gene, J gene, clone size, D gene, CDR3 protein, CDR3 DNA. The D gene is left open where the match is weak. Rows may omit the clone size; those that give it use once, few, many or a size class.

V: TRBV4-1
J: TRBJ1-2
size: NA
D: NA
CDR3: CASSQDRGASDGYTF
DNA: TGCGCCAGCAGCCAAGACAGGGGAGCCTCCGATGGCTACACCTTC

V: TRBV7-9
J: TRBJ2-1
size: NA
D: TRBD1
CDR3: CASSLQGNEQFF
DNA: TGTGCCAGCAGCCTACAGGGGAATGAGCAGTTCTTC

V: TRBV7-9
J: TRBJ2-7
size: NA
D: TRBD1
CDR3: CASSFSTGGSYEQYF
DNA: TGTGCCAGCAGCTTCAGCACAGGGGGCTCCTACGAGCAGTACTTC

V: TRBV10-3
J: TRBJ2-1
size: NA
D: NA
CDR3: CAISEVGNEQFF
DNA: TGTGCCATCAGTGAGGTCGGGAATGAGCAGTTCTTC

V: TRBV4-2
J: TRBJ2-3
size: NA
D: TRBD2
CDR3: CASSQGTERGPSYTQYF
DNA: TGTGCCAGCAGCCAGGGGACTGAGCGGGGCCCATCTTATACGCAGTATTTT

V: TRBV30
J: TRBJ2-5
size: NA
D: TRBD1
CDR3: CAWSTGTGQETQYF
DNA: TGTGCCTGGAGTACCGGGACAGGGCAAGAGACCCAGTACTTC

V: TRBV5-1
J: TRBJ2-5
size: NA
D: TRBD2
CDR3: CASSLLRPFSGGPQETQYF
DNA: TGCGCCAGCAGCTTGCTTAGACCGTTTAGCGGGGGGCCCCAAGAGACCCAGTACTTC

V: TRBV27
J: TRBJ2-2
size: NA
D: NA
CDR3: CASSVNTGELFF
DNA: TGTGCCAGCAGTGTGAACACCGGGGAGCTGTTTTTT

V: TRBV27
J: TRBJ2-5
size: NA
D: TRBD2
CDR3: CASSEQRQGASGGKETQYF
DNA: TGTGCCAGCAGTGAGCAAAGGCAGGGCGCTAGCGGGGGGAAAGAGACCCAGTACTTC

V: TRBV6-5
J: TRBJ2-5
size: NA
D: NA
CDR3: CASSYWATQETQYF
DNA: TGTGCCAGCAGTTACTGGGCTACCCAAGAGACCCAGTACTTC

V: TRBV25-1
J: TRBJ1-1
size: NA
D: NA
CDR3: CASFNQGTEAFF
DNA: TGTGCCAGCTTCAATCAGGGAACTGAAGCTTTCTTT

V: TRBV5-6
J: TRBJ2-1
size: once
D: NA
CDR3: CASSFLYNEQFF
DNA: TGTGCCAGCAGCTTCCTATACAATGAGCAGTTCTTC

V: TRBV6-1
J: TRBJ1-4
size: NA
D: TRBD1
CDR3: CASSVLAGQGLAANEKLFF
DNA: TGTGCCAGCAGTGTGTTAGCGGGACAGGGGTTGGCAGCTAATGAAAAACTGTTTTTT

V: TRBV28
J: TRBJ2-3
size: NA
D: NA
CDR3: CASSLRVTDTQYF
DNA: TGTGCCAGCAGTTTACGGGTCACAGATACGCAGTATTTT

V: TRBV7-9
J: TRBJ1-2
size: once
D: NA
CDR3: CASSLALEENYGYTF
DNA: TGTGCCAGCAGCTTAGCGTTAGAGGAGAACTATGGCTACACCTTC

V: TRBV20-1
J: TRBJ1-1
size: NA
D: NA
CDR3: CSAGTKEAFF
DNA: TGCAGTGCAGGGACAAAGGAAGCTTTCTTT

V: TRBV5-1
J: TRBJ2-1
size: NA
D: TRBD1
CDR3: CASSLGPGQYNEQFF
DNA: TGCGCCAGCAGCTTGGGCCCGGGACAGTACAATGAGCAGTTCTTC

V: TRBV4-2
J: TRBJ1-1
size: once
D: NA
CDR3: CASSPEDTEAFF
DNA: TGTGCCAGCAGCCCGGAGGACACTGAAGCTTTCTTT

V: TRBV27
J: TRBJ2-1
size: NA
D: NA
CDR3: CASSMISSYNEQFF
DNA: TGTGCCAGCAGCATGATTAGCTCCTACAATGAGCAGTTCTTC

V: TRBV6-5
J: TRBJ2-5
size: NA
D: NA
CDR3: CASSYFNTGMRETQYF
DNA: TGTGCCAGCAGTTACTTCAATACAGGGATGAGAGAGACCCAGTACTTC

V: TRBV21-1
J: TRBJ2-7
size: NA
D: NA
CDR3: CASSKNGRQGLLSEQYF
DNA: TGTGCCAGCAGCAAAAATGGGCGGCAGGGCCTGTTAAGCGAGCAGTACTTC

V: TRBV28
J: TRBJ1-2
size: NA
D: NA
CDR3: CASSLGGSGYTF
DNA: TGTGCCAGCAGTTTGGGGGGGTCTGGCTACACCTTC

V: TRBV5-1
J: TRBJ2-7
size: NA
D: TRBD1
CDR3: CASSPTGTGFNEQYF
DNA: TGCGCCAGCAGCCCGACCGGGACAGGGTTCAACGAGCAGTACTTC

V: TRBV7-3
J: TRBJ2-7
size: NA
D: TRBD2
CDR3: CASSPAGGLNEQYF
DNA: TGTGCCAGCAGCCCGGCGGGGGGGCTAAACGAGCAGTACTTC

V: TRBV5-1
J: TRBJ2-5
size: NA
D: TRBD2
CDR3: CASSLISGEYQETQYF
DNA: TGCGCCAGCAGCTTGATTAGCGGGGAGTACCAAGAGACCCAGTACTTC

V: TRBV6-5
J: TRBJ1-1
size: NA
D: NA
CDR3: CASSYQALNTEAFF
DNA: TGTGCCAGCAGTTACCAGGCGTTGAACACTGAAGCTTTCTTT

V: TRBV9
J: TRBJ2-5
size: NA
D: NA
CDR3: CASSVDLRQETQYF
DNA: TGTGCCAGCAGCGTAGACCTGCGGCAAGAGACCCAGTACTTC

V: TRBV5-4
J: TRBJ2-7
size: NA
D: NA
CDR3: CASSAQGRTSYEQYF
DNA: TGTGCCAGCAGCGCCCAGGGACGTACCTCCTACGAGCAGTACTTC

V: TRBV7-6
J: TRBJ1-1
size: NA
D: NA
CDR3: CASSLLGGGTEAFF
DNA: TGTGCCAGCAGCTTACTCGGGGGGGGCACTGAAGCTTTCTTT

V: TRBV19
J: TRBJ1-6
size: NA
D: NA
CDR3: CASSIRQDFSLHF
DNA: TGTGCCAGTAGTATCAGACAGGACTTCTCCCTCCACTTT

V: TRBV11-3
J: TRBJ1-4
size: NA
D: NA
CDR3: CASSLEYRTTNEKLFF
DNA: TGTGCCAGCAGCTTAGAATACAGAACAACTAATGAAAAACTGTTTTTT

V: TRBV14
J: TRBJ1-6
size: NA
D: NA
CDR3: CASSQVMGSDSPLHF
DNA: TGTGCCAGCAGCCAAGTAATGGGGTCTGATTCACCCCTCCACTTT

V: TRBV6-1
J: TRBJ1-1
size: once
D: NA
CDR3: CASSESGPLHSNTEAFF
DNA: TGTGCCAGCAGTGAATCGGGGCCCCTCCATTCGAACACTGAAGCTTTCTTT

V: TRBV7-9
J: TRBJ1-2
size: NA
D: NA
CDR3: CASSLENRDIYYGYTF
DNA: TGTGCCAGCAGCTTAGAAAACAGGGACATATACTATGGCTACACCTTC

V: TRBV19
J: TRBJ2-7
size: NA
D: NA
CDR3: CASRDRDRSSYEQYF
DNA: TGTGCCAGTAGGGACCGGGACCGCAGCTCCTACGAGCAGTACTTC

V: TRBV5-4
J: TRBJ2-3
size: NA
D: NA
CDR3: CASSLGQFTDTQYF
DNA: TGTGCCAGCAGCTTGGGACAGTTCACAGATACGCAGTATTTT

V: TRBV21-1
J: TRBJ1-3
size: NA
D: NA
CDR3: CASSKVASRSDGNTIYF
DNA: TGTGCCAGCAGCAAAGTTGCGAGCCGTTCGGATGGAAACACCATATATTTT

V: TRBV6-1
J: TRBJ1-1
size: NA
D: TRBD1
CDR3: CASADTGTGNTEAFF
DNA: TGTGCCAGCGCCGATACCGGGACAGGGAACACTGAAGCTTTCTTT

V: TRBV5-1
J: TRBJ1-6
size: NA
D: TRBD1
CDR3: CASSLRTGSSYNSPLHF
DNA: TGCGCCAGCAGCTTGAGGACAGGGAGCTCCTATAATTCACCCCTCCACTTT

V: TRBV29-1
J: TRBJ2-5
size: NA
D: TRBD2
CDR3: CSVVTSGETQYF
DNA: TGCAGCGTTGTGACTAGCGGGGAGACCCAGTACTTC

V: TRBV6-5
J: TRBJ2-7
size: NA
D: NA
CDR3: CASSYSSSAYEQYF
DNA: TGTGCCAGCAGTTACTCGTCATCCGCCTACGAGCAGTACTTC

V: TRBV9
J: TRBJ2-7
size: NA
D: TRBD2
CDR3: CASSAGGSFYEQYF
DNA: TGTGCCAGCTCTGCGGGGGGATCCTTCTACGAGCAGTACTTC

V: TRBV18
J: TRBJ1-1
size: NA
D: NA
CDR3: CASSPTENTEAFF
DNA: TGTGCCAGCTCACCCACAGAGAACACTGAAGCTTTCTTT

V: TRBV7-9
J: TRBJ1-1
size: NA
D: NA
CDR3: CASRGVDTEAFF
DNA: TGTGCCAGCAGGGGAGTAGACACTGAAGCTTTCTTT

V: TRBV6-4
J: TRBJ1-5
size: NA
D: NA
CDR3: CASSATVNQPQHF
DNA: TGTGCCAGCAGTGCTACAGTCAATCAGCCCCAGCATTTT

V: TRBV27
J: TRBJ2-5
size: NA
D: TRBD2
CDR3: CASSLQARGYQETQYF
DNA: TGTGCCAGCAGTTTACAGGCGCGGGGGTACCAAGAGACCCAGTACTTC

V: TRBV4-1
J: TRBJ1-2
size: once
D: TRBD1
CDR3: CASSQDQGANGYTF
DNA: TGCGCCAGCAGCCAAGATCAGGGGGCCAACGGCTACACCTTC

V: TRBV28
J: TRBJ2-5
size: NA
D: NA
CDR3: CASSGSGRYQETQYF
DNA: TGTGCCAGCAGTGGGAGCGGGCGGTATCAAGAGACCCAGTACTTC

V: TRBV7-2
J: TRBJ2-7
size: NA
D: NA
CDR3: CASSLVAGSGSYEQYF
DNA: TGTGCCAGCAGCTTAGTGGCAGGAAGTGGCTCCTACGAGCAGTACTTC

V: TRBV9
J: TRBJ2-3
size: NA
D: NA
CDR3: CASSAQIATLTDTQYF
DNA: TGTGCCAGCAGCGCCCAAATAGCTACCCTCACAGATACGCAGTATTTT

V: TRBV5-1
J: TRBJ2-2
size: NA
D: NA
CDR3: CASSYQYRQVPNTGELFF
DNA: TGCGCCAGCAGCTACCAATACCGACAGGTACCGAACACCGGGGAGCTGTTTTTT

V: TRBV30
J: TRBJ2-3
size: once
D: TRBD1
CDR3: CAWSATGASTDTQYF
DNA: TGTGCCTGGAGTGCGACAGGGGCTAGCACAGATACGCAGTATTTT

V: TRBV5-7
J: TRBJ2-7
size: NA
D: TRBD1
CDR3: CASSPGTAYEQYF
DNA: TGTGCCAGCAGCCCCGGGACAGCCTACGAGCAGTACTTC

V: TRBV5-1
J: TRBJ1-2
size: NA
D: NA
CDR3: CATFDNNYGYTF
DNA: TGCGCCACCTTTGACAATAACTATGGCTACACCTTC

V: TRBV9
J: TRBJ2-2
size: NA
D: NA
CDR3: CASSVVTGELFF
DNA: TGTGCCAGCAGCGTAGTAACCGGGGAGCTGTTTTTT